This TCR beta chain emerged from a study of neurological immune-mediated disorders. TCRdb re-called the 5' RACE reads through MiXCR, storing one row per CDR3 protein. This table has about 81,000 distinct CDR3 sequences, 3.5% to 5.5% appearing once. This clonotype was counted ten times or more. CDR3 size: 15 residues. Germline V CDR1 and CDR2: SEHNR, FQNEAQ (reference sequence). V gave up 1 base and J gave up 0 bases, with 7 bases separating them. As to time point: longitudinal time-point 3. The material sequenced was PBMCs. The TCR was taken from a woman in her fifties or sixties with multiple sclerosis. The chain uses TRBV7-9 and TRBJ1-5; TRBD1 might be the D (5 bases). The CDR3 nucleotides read TGTGCCAGCAGCTTAGTGGGGGGTAGCAATCAGCCCCAGCATTTT. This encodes CASSLVGGSNQPQHF.